These 6 T cell receptor beta chains originate from one sample sequenced in a study of beta chain features in type 1 diabetes. Study results and caveats: For Type 1 diabetes patients, all four CD4+ subsets carried TCRB CDR3s that were moderately but significantly shorter.

Sequenced material consisted of expressed TCRB transcripts (all of the isolated RNA was reverse transcribed). Assay: immunoSEQ multiplex PCR; the TCRdb copy retains only in-frame clones and omits some. The table lists over 600,000 clones, roughly 12% of them singletons. These receptors' antigens are unknown. Sequencing used naive CD4+ T cells from blood. The receptor source for this set is a man in his thirties or forties with type 1 diabetes.

V and J are TRBV6-5 and TRBJ2-7; a weak D match, TRBD1 (5 bases). Germline lookup yields CDR1 MNHEY and CDR2 SVGAGI. The CDR3 is 14 residues long. Trimming cost V 3 bases and J 0 bases, with 9 bases left between them. The CDR3 bases are TGTGCCAGCAGTTATCAAGACAGCTCCTACGAGCAGTACTTC. The encoded protein is CASSYQDSSYEQYF.

This clone was seen a handful of times. This chain connects TRBV5-1 to TRBJ2-1; D tentatively fits TRBD1 or TRBD2 (5 bases each). CDR1 and CDR2 from the germline V gene are SGHRS and YFSETQ. The V and J ends lost 4 bases and 5 bases respectively, with 13 bases between them. The CDR3 extends over 14 amino acids. This CDR3 reads CASSPGVGDNEQFF. In DNA form, the CDR3 reads TGCGCCAGCAGCCCTGGTGTGGGGGACAATGAGCAGTTCTTC.

The genes are TRBV19 and TRBJ1-6, with D hard to call. This CDR3 contains 15 residues. V was pared by 7 bases and J by 8 bases, with 18 bases between. Germline V gene sequence: CDR1 LNHDA, CDR2 SQIVND (reference sequence). CDR3 DNA sequence: TGTGCCAGTACCCCACGGCAGGAAAAAGATTCACCCCTCCACTTT. Its protein is CASTPRQEKDSPLHF. Based on the CDR3 plus reference TRBV19 and TRBJ1-6, the full variable domain is DGGITQSPKYLFRKEGQNVTLSCEQNLNHDAMYWYRQDPGQGLRLIYYSQIVNDFQKGDIAEGYSVSREKKESFPLTVTSAQKNPTAFYLCASTPRQEKDSPLHFGNGTRLTVT.

The gene calls are TRBV19 and TRBJ1-2; D not certain. Germline V gene lookup returns CDR1 LNHDA and CDR2 SQIVND (reference sequence). The CDR3 extends over 13 amino acids. V lost 4 bases, J lost 7 bases, and 13 bases lay in between. The CDR3 here is CASSNSGVFGYTF. The CDR3 coding sequence is TGTGCCAGTAGTAACTCCGGGGTATTTGGCTACACCTTC. The variable domain in full, with the rest retrieved from reference TRBV19 and TRBJ1-2, is DGGITQSPKYLFRKEGQNVTLSCEQNLNHDAMYWYRQDPGQGLRLIYYSQIVNDFQKGDIAEGYSVSREKKESFPLTVTSAQKNPTAFYLCASSNSGVFGYTFGSGTRLTVV.

The sample holds a few counts of this clone. The chain carries TRBV9 and TRBJ2-7, with a possible D match to TRBD2 (6 bases). The CDR3 loop spans 19 amino acids. V lost 4 bases and J 3 bases, leaving 29 bases between the germline ends. Germline V gene data show CDR1 as SGDLS and CDR2 as YYNGEE. CDR3 DNA sequence: TGTGCCAGCAGCCGGGAGTCGATCGACCCCCTTCCCCCCTTCTACGAGCAGTACTTC. Translation: CASSRESIDPLPPFYEQYF.

This chain links TRBV29-1 with TRBJ1-5, with a possible D match to TRBD1 (6 bases). Germline V gives CDR1 SQVTM, CDR2 ANQGSEA. Between the trimmed V and J ends, which lost 5 bases and 5 bases, there was a span of 13 bases. CDR3 length equals 13 residues. Written as DNA, the CDR3 is TGCAGCGTTCGGTACGGGGGCGATCAGCCCCAGCATTTT. The encoded protein is CSVRYGGDQPQHF.